This T cell receptor beta chain was identified during a study of blood T cell repertoires in COVID-19. Study-wide context: Acute and convalescent COVID-19 samples came from the United States, Italy and Spain.

Profiled with immunoSEQ multiplex PCR; TCRdb holds only in-frame clones, not every one. The sample gives about 150,000 clones, over 75% of which show up once; roughly 0.62% is in the top ten. The germline CDR1 and CDR2 sequences are MNHEY and SVGAGI. V lost 7 bases and J 4 bases, leaving 8 bases between the germline ends. This CDR3 has 12 residues. The sequencing sample was made of peripheral blood. This sequence was found in a man aged 60 to 69 with COVID-19, enrolled during active disease. V usage is TRBV6-5 and J usage is TRBJ1-5; D call uncertain. The CDR3 region is CASNSVNQPQHF. CDR3 DNA sequence: TGTGCCAGCAATTCGGTTAATCAGCCCCAGCATTTT.